This T cell receptor (beta chain) stems from a study of beta chain features in type 1 diabetes. Turning to the study itself: The patients were much like the healthy donors in age, gender and cell yields. Study-wide findings and caveats: Reduced insertions and increased deletions marked VDJ junctions in type 1 diabetes patients. For patients, the naive, central memory and Treg TCRB repertoires appeared more alike than for healthy donors.

This clone was recorded a few times. Its antigen remains unknown. By way of CD45RO/CCR7/CD25/CD127/CD95/CD27, the CD4+ regulatory, stem cell-like memory, central memory and naive cells were sorted. All of the isolated RNA was reverse transcribed, so expressed TCRB transcripts were sequenced. Libraries were prepared by immunoSEQ multiplex PCR; TCRdb keeps only in-frame clonotypes and omits some of them. The repertoire has approximately 340,000 clones, approximately 16% of them found once; the top ten carry about 0.018%. Trimming cost V 11 bases and J 7 bases, with 21 bases left between them. The CDR3 totals 14 residues. CDR1 MNHEY and CDR2 SMNVEV come from the germline V gene (reference sequence).

The sequenced sample consisted of naive CD4+ T cells from blood. The clonotype originates from a young woman in good health. The genes are TRBV27 and TRBJ2-1, with D possibly being TRBD1 (6 bases). This CDR3 reads CAGTPTGIWNEQFF. CDR3 coding DNA: TGTGCCGGAACCCCCACAGGGATTTGGAATGAGCAGTTCTTC.